These 17 T cell receptor beta chains were all obtained from the same sample, sequenced in a study of blood T cell repertoires in COVID-19. Assay: immunoSEQ multiplex PCR; the TCRdb copy retains only in-frame clones and omits some. The sample shows tens of thousands of clones, approximately 90% of them seen only once. Sample: PBMCs or T cells enriched from blood (not recorded which). The receptors here all came from a woman aged 40 to 50 who had recovered from COVID-19.

V gene TRBV10-1 combines with J gene TRBJ1-3; D may be TRBD1 (6 bases). The CDR3 is made up of 14 amino acids. V lost 3 bases, J lost 2 bases, and 8 bases lay in between. Germline loops: CDR1 WNHNN, CDR2 SYGVQD (reference sequence). This CDR3 is CASSEQGTGNTIYF. The CDR3 region has the DNA TGCGCCAGCAGTGAACAGGGAACTGGAAACACCATATATTTT.

The chain uses TRBV28 and TRBJ2-1; TRBD2 might be the D (5 bases). Germline values: CDR1 MDHEN, CDR2 SYDVKM. CDR3 length equals 13 residues. V lost 6 bases and J 2 bases, leaving 8 bases between the germline ends. As DNA, the CDR3 is TGTGCCAGCAGCCCCGGGGCCTACAATGAGCAGTTCTTC. Translated, it gives CASSPGAYNEQFF.

The chain joins TRBV5-1 to TRBJ1-4, with D perhaps TRBD1 (6 bases). V was trimmed by 7 bases and J by 8 bases, leaving 18 bases between them. The germline V gene encodes CDR1 SGHRS and CDR2 YFSETQ. CDR3 length equals 14 residues. CDR3 protein: CASHSGTGTEKLFF. The DNA of the CDR3 is TGCGCCAGCCACTCGGGTACAGGGACAGAAAAACTGTTTTTT.

The rearrangement joins TRBV28 to TRBJ2-6; 8 bases line up with TRBD1. Germline loops: CDR1 MDHEN, CDR2 SYDVKM. V shed 8 bases and J 10 bases; nucleotides not matched to a gene: 4. The CDR3 extends over 12 amino acids. The chain's CDR3 is CASQTGENVLTF. CDR3 in DNA: TGTGCCAGCCAGACAGGGGAAAACGTCCTGACTTTC. Full variable domain (rest looked up from reference TRBV28 and TRBJ2-6): DVKVTQSSRYLVKRTGEKVFLECVQDMDHENMFWYRQDPGLGLRLIYFSYDVKMKEKGDIPEGYSVSREKKERFSLILESASTNQTSMYLCASQTGENVLTFGAGSRLTVL.

The rearrangement joins TRBV9 to TRBJ2-3; 11 nucleotides match TRBD2. From germline, CDR1 is SGDLS and CDR2 YYNGEE. The CDR3 spans 18 residues. Trimming at V came to 6 bases and at J to 3 bases, leaving 15 bases not matched to a gene. The CDR3 nucleotides read TGTGCCAGCACTCCCTTAGCGGGGGGGCTAATGATTACAGATACGCAGTATTTT. Its translation is CASTPLAGGLMITDTQYF. Full variable domain (rest looked up from reference TRBV9 and TRBJ2-3): DSGVTQTPKHLITATGQRVTLRCSPRSGDLSVYWYQQSLDQGLQFLIQYYNGEERAKGNILERFSAQQFPDLHSELNLSSLELGDSALYFCASTPLAGGLMITDTQYFGPGTRLTVL.

The CDR3 sequence is CATAGTVSNQPQHF. The CDR3 coding sequence is TGTGCCACCGCCGGGACAGTGAGCAATCAGCCCCAGCATTTT. The chain couples TRBV24-1 to TRBJ1-5; 7 bases line up with TRBD1. The germline gives CDR1 KGHDR, CDR2 SFDVKD. With V trimmed by 9 bases and J by 1 base, 5 bases remained unmatched. The length of the CDR3 is 14 residues.

V and J are TRBV11-3 and TRBJ1-1; 7 bases are shared with TRBD1. Per the germline V gene, CDR1 is SGHNT and CDR2 is YENEEA. The CDR3 extends over 14 amino acids. V trimming: 0 bases; J trimming: 5 bases; junction bases outside the gene matches: 3. Here the CDR3 reads CASSLETGETEAFF. CDR3 DNA: TGTGCCAGCAGCTTAGAAACAGGGGAGACTGAAGCTTTCTTT.

This sequence joins TRBV11-3 and TRBJ2-1; 11 bases are a match to TRBD1. Per the germline V gene, CDR1 is SGHNT and CDR2 is YENEEA. There are 17 residues in the CDR3. The trim removed 0 bases at V and 4 bases at J, leaving 5 bases unmatched. For the CDR3, the DNA is TGTGCCAGCAGCTTAGAGGTCGGGACAGGGGGTTACAATGAGCAGTTCTTC. Translating gives CASSLEVGTGGYNEQFF.

The CDR3 DNA follows: TGTGCCAGCTCACCACAGGGAGACACTGGAAACACCATATATTTT. It translates to CASSPQGDTGNTIYF. The V gene is TRBV18, the J gene TRBJ1-3; D remains unclear. The CDR3 spans 15 residues. V lost 1 base to trimming and J lost 2 bases, with 9 bases between them. The germline V gene encodes CDR1 KGHSH and CDR2 LQKENI.

The chain employs TRBV6-5 and TRBJ2-7; 9 bases match TRBD1. This CDR3 spans 14 amino acids. V was pared by 7 bases and J by 3 bases, with 7 bases of the junction left unmatched. The germline gives CDR1 MNHEY, CDR2 SVGAGI. Written as DNA, the CDR3 is TGTGCCAGCATCCGGGGACAGGGTAGCTACGAGCAGTACTTC. Protein sequence: CASIRGQGSYEQYF.

This chain joins TRBV7-2 and TRBJ2-1; a weak D match, TRBD1 (6 bases). Germline CDR1 and CDR2: SGHTA and FQGNSA. The CDR3 is 18 amino acids. V dropped 4 bases and J dropped 4 bases, with 23 bases sitting between them. CDR3 in DNA: TGTGCCAGCAGCTCCCCAAACGACCGAAGGACAGTGTACAATGAGCAGTTCTTC. Translating gives CASSSPNDRRTVYNEQFF.

This clone was counted a single time. This chain joins TRBV9 and TRBJ1-5, with D maybe TRBD1 (6 bases). The CDR3 runs 16 residues. The V and J ends lost 0 bases and 4 bases respectively, with 14 bases between them. In germline, CDR1 is SGDLS, CDR2 YYNGEE. CDR3 in amino acids: CASSVERRGMNQPQHF. The DNA of the CDR3 is TGTGCCAGCAGCGTAGAGCGCAGGGGCATGAATCAGCCCCAGCATTTT. The whole variable domain, filled in from reference TRBV9 and TRBJ1-5, reads DSGVTQTPKHLITATGQRVTLRCSPRSGDLSVYWYQQSLDQGLQFLIQYYNGEERAKGNILERFSAQQFPDLHSELNLSSLELGDSALYFCASSVERRGMNQPQHFGDGTRLSIL.

This chain connects TRBV12-3 or TRBV12-4 to TRBJ1-2; 7 bases are a match to TRBD1. V was clipped by 6 bases and J by 4 bases; unmatched bases: 5. This CDR3 is 13 amino acids long. In DNA form, the CDR3 reads TGTGCCAGCAGAGCCGGGACAGTCTATGGCTACACCTTC. Amino acids: CASRAGTVYGYTF.

This clone has just one count. This sequence joins TRBV5-8 and TRBJ1-1; D not certain. Trimming removed 0 bases at V and 0 bases at J, with 9 bases between. Per the germline V gene, CDR1 is SGHTS and CDR2 is YDEGEE. The CDR3 is 15 amino acids. The CDR3 loop reads CASSLGTAMNTEAFF. The CDR3 DNA sequence: TGTGCCAGCAGCTTGGGTACCGCGATGAACACTGAAGCTTTCTTT.

The rearrangement uses TRBV11-2 and TRBJ2-7; D possibly corresponds to TRBD1 (6 bases). V lost 4 bases, J lost 0 bases, and 16 bases lay in between. The CDR3 loop spans 16 amino acids. The germline CDR1 and CDR2 sequences are SGHAT and FQNNGV. This CDR3 reads CASSSLTGRHSYEQYF. In nucleotides, the CDR3 is TGTGCCAGCAGCTCCCTGACAGGCCGTCACTCCTACGAGCAGTACTTC.

This clone was detected only a few times. The chain has TRBV9 and TRBJ2-3; 11 nucleotides align to TRBD2. Losses at the gene ends were 3 bases for V and 2 bases for J; bases not matched to a gene: 5. Germline V lookup: CDR1 SGDLS, CDR2 YYNGEE. The CDR3 is 16 amino acids. CDR3 coding DNA: TGTGCCAGCAGCGCGACTAGCGGGGCTTTCACAGATACGCAGTATTTT. Amino acids: CASSATSGAFTDTQYF.

The rearrangement joins TRBV18 to TRBJ1-1; D might be TRBD1 (6 bases). The CDR3 runs 16 residues. CDR1 and CDR2 from the germline V gene are KGHSH and LQKENI. V was pared by 3 bases and J by 4 bases, with 18 bases between. In DNA, the CDR3 is TGTGCCAGCTCACCCCCCCGGGCAGGGGTAGGCACTGAAGCTTTCTTT. This sequence encodes CASSPPRAGVGTEAFF.